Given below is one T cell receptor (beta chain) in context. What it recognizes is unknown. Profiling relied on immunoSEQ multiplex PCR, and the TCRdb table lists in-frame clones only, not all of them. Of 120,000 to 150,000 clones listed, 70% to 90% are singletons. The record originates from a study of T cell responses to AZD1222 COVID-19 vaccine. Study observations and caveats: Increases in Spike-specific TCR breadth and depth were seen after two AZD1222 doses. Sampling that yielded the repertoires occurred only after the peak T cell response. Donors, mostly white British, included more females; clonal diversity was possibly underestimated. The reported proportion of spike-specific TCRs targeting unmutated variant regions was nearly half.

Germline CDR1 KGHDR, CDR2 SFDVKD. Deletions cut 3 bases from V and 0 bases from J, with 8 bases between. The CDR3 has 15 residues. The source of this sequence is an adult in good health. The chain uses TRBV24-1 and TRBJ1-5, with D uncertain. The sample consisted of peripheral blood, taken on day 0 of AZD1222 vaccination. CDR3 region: CATSDPGSSNQPQHF. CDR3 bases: TGTGCCACCAGTGATCCGGGGAGTAGCAATCAGCCCCAGCATTTT.